This T cell receptor beta chain was sequenced during a study of blood T cell repertoires in COVID-19. V shed 0 bases and J shed 10 bases, with 18 bases lying between them. The CDR3 has 15 amino acids. Germline CDR1 and CDR2: LGHDT and YNNKEL (reference sequence). Original handling: Using reference gene primer amplification, nucleated cell counts were estimated. Repertoires were generated with immunoSEQ multiplex PCR, while TCRdb's copy carries only in-frame clones and drops some. That table supplies the V and J calls and clone size; D and trimming were determined from the DNA. The sample shows 250,000 to 300,000 clones, around 89% of them seen only once.

The material sequenced was PBMCs or T cells enriched from blood (not recorded which). The genes are TRBV3-1 (or the pseudogene TRBV3-2) and TRBJ1-1, with D maybe TRBD1 (5 bases). The TCR comes from a man between 40 and 49 years old who had recovered from COVID-19. CDR3 loop: CASSQEIGAPAGAFF. DNA for the CDR3: TGTGCCAGCAGCCAAGAAATAGGGGCCCCCGCTGGAGCTTTCTTT.